These T cell receptor beta chains were read from a single sample in a study of cytomegalovirus exposure and HLA in healthy donors. Assay: immunoSEQ multiplex PCR; the TCRdb copy retains only in-frame clones and omits some. Here the sample spans roughly 230,000 clones, more than 75% being singletons. The sequenced material came from PBMCs. Receptors originate from a girl aged 2 to 9 in good health and CMV-seronegative. The conserved cysteine and the conserved F or W are not part of the CDR3 here. A D gene is named only where the DNA matches it firmly.

>TRBJ2-1|.|TRBV9
ASSASPPTATNLYNEQF
>TRBJ2-7|TRBD2|TRBV18
ASSPIAGGPYEQY
>TRBJ1-1|.|TRBV6-1
ASSSGNMNTEAF
>TRBJ1-2|.|TRBV6-6
ASSYSHQVGYT
>TRBJ2-5|.|TRBV11-2
ASSLGLGGVETQY
>TRBJ1-1|.|TRBV19
ASRDFRGRYTEAF
>TRBJ2-1|.|TRBV25-1
ASSGGGAYNEQF
>TRBJ1-3|.|TRBV5-1
ASSRLSSGNTIY
>TRBJ1-2|TRBD1|TRBV29-1
SVGYSGTARENYGYT
>TRBJ1-1|.|TRBV7-8
ASSLEGETKAF
>TRBJ2-7|.|TRBV6-5
ASSPWRVYEQY
>TRBJ2-5|TRBD2|TRBV6-5
ASSYSTSGGQETQY
>TRBJ2-3|.|TRBV10-1
ASSSDSTDTQY
>TRBJ2-2|TRBD2|TRBV2
ASSAASGTGELF
>TRBJ2-7|TRBD1|TRBV29-1
SVSGQGAGEQY
>TRBJ2-5|.|TRBV6-1
ASSKIGETQY
>TRBJ1-1|.|TRBV15
ATSRGPIQVSYTEAF
>TRBJ1-2|.|TRBV19
ASSRELFYGYT
>TRBJ2-7|TRBD2|TRBV30
AWSAKGLADEQY
>TRBJ2-7|.|TRBV28
ASSFSQSDEQY
>TRBJ1-5|.|TRBV5-1
ASSFGRDQPQH
>TRBJ2-2|TRBD2|TRBV4-1
ASSQEGAGVSSGELF
>TRBJ2-3|.|TRBV7-3
ASSAYSTDTQY
>TRBJ2-5|TRBD2|TRBV6-5
ASRGREGYRETQY
>TRBJ2-2|.|TRBV7-3
ASSSAPAGAGGELF
>TRBJ2-7|TRBD1|TRBV19
ASSIVHPGQGYYEQY
>TRBJ1-2|TRBD1|TRBV29-1
SVTDRGNYGYT
>TRBJ2-7|TRBD1|TRBV5-1
ASSARDRSSYEQY
>TRBJ1-4|.|TRBV4-1
ASSLRDSTNEKLF
>TRBJ2-4|.|TRBV5-1
ASSRRQEGIQY
>TRBJ1-2|TRBD1|TRBV5-5
ASSLETGGGGYT
>TRBJ2-2|TRBD2|TRBV6-5
ASTSRGANTGELF
>TRBJ2-3|TRBD2|TRBV25-1
ASSGREGTDTQY
>TRBJ2-7|TRBD1|TRBV29-1
SVEGPGQASYEQY
>TRBJ2-2|TRBD2|TRBV19
ASSIEAGGPAGELF
>TRBJ2-7|TRBD1|TRBV6-5
ASRDRNREQY
>TRBJ2-5|TRBD2|TRBV5-6
ASSLDLAGLQETQY
>TRBJ2-3|.|TRBV5-4
ASSLPGAADTQY
>TRBJ1-2|.|TRBV20-1
SAAMGGGYT
>TRBJ1-4|.|TRBV5-1
ASSLVGRDEKLF